This T cell receptor beta chain was retrieved from a study of cytomegalovirus exposure and HLA in healthy donors. Trimming cost V 10 bases and J 2 bases; bases outside gene matches: 3. This CDR3 spans 14 amino acids. The germline gives CDR1 MDHEN, CDR2 SYDVKM. Use of 60 Vbeta and 13 Jbeta primers characterized the PCR. Only in-frame clones appear in the TCRdb table, and some are missing; sequencing was by immunoSEQ multiplex PCR. The table includes some 120,000 clones, 70% to 80% detected once. This clonotype originated in a young man in good health and CMV-seronegative. The source material was PBMCs. V usage is TRBV28 and J usage is TRBJ2-6; 9 bases match TRBD1. CDR3 in amino acids: CATWTGAGANVLTF. CDR3 nucleotide sequence: TGTGCCACCTGGACAGGGGCTGGGGCCAACGTCCTGACTTTC.